The 25 T cell receptor beta chains listed next were all sequenced from one sample in a study of blood T cell repertoires in COVID-19. Generated by immunoSEQ multiplex PCR, the TCRdb table keeps only in-frame clones and is missing some. The data contain some 140,000 clones, more than 60% of them seen just once; the ten biggest clones take up about an eighth. The sample comprised peripheral blood. The receptors stem from an elderly man with acute or convalescent COVID-19.

In its sample, this clone was seen once. CDR3: CASSNVRGPNTGELFF. CDR3 nucleotides: TGTGCCAGCAGCAACGTAAGGGGCCCGAACACCGGGGAGCTGTTTTTT. This chain links TRBV21-1 with TRBJ2-2; TRBD1, as called in the table, went unchecked against the DNA. TRBV21-1 is deemed a pseudogene. This CDR3 has 16 amino acids.

This chain connects TRBV7-9 to TRBJ2-5; D perhaps matches TRBD2 (5 bases). The CDR3 contains 16 residues. CDR1 and CDR2 (germline): SEHNR, FQNEAQ (reference sequence). V dropped 3 bases and J dropped 5 bases, with 19 bases sitting between them. The CDR3 reads CASSLAVSTRGETQYF. DNA of the CDR3: TGTGCCAGCAGCTTGGCGGTTTCTACAAGAGGGGAGACCCAGTACTTC.

The V and J genes are TRBV5-1 and TRBJ2-5, with a weak D call TRBD1 (6 bases). The CDR3 is 13 residues long. V lost 4 bases and J 7 bases, leaving 14 bases between the germline ends. The V gene's germline CDR1 is SGHRS and CDR2 YFSETQ. The CDR3 sequence: CASSADSTGTQYF. CDR3 DNA: TGCGCCAGCAGCGCGGACAGTACGGGGACCCAGTACTTC.

CDR3 sequence (DNA): TGCGCCAGTTCCGGACAGGGACGAGATGAGCAGTTCTTC. Its protein product is CASSGQGRDEQFF. The rearrangement joins TRBV5-1 to TRBJ2-1; 8 bases are shared with TRBD1. Trimming at V came to 8 bases and at J to 8 bases, leaving 9 bases not matched to a gene. Germline CDR1 SGHRS, CDR2 YFSETQ. This CDR3 has 13 amino acids.

CDR3 nucleotides: TGTGCCAGCAGTTCAACGGGACAGAGCATCCCCTATGGCTACACCTTC. It specifies CASSSTGQSIPYGYTF. The chain carries TRBV28 and TRBJ1-2, with 7 bases lining up with TRBD1. The CDR3 loop spans 16 amino acids. Germline V gene sequence: CDR1 MDHEN, CDR2 SYDVKM. V lost 4 bases and J lost 4; bases outside the gene matches: 12.

The chain recombines TRBV7-2 with TRBJ2-1, with 9 bases lining up with TRBD1. This CDR3 spans 16 amino acids. V trimming: 5 bases; J trimming: 7 bases; junction bases outside the gene matches: 12. Germline values: CDR1 SGHTA, CDR2 FQGNSA. CDR3 protein: CASSLRRDRARNEQFF. The CDR3 DNA reads TGTGCCAGCAGCCTGCGACGGGACAGGGCCCGGAATGAGCAGTTCTTC.

This clone has a handful of counts. This sequence joins TRBV4-2 and TRBJ2-3; D is possibly TRBD2 (6 bases). V was cut by 4 bases and J by 1 base, with 24 bases left in between. The CDR3 loop spans 19 amino acids. The V gene's germline CDR1 is LGHNA and CDR2 YNFKEQ. The CDR3, as DNA: TGTGCCAGCAGCCCAATCGGGAACGCCGACGGGGGTGGCACAGATACGCAGTATTTT. This translates into CASSPIGNADGGGTDTQYF.

The CDR3 reads CASSSRLAGAPETQYF. CDR3 DNA: TGTGCCAGCAGCTCCCGACTAGCGGGGGCCCCTGAGACCCAGTACTTC. The chain is built from TRBV3-1 (or the pseudogene TRBV3-2) and TRBJ2-5, with 12 bases fitting TRBD2. The CDR3 contains 16 residues. Germline CDR1 is LGHDT and CDR2 is YNNKEL (reference sequence). With 5 bases clipped from V and 5 bases from J, the junction kept 9 bases outside the gene matches.

The chain has TRBV4-1 and TRBJ1-2; 9 nucleotides align to TRBD1. The germline V gene has CDR1 MGHRA and CDR2 YSYEKL. V shed 0 bases and J 6 bases; nucleotides not matched to a gene: 11. The CDR3 sequence is 17 residues long. As DNA, the CDR3 is TGCGCCAGCAGCCAAGAAGCACAGGGGGCCTATTCTGATGGCTACACCTTC. Residues: CASSQEAQGAYSDGYTF.

V and J are TRBV10-3 and TRBJ2-3; possible D gene TRBD1, 5 bases. The ends were cut back, 3 bases at V and 3 bases at J, with 10 bases in the middle. Germline V gene lookup returns CDR1 ENHRY and CDR2 SYGVKD. The CDR3 covers 14 residues. The CDR3 spells CAISDRVSTDTQYF. The CDR3 coding sequence is TGTGCCATCAGTGACAGGGTATCGACAGATACGCAGTATTTT.

V gene TRBV5-6 combines with J gene TRBJ1-6, with TRBD1 identical over 9 bases. Per the germline V gene, CDR1 is SGHDT and CDR2 is YYEEEE. The V gene end was trimmed by 1 base and the J gene end by 8 bases; junction bases not matched to a gene: 10. The length of the CDR3 is 17 residues. The CDR3 region is CASSLRGQGEPHSPLHF. The CDR3 DNA reads TGTGCCAGCAGCTTGCGGGGACAGGGTGAGCCCCATTCACCCCTCCACTTT.

This chain joins TRBV24-1 and TRBJ2-2, with 9 bases that match TRBD1. This CDR3 is 17 amino acids long. Germline CDR1 KGHDR, CDR2 SFDVKD. The trim removed 4 bases at V and 3 bases at J, leaving 8 bases unmatched. For the CDR3, the DNA is TGTGCCACCAGTGAACCCTCGGGACAGGGTCACACCGGGGAGCTGTTTTTT. It is translated as CATSEPSGQGHTGELFF.

This chain joins TRBV9 and TRBJ2-1; D unresolved. Deletions cut 0 bases from V and 6 bases from J, with 10 bases between. This CDR3 has 14 amino acids. Germline V gives CDR1 SGDLS, CDR2 YYNGEE. The CDR3 nucleotides read TGTGCCAGCAGCGTAGTTGGGCACTCCAATGAGCAGTTCTTC. Protein sequence: CASSVVGHSNEQFF.

V gene TRBV6-5 combines with J gene TRBJ2-2; 10 bases line up with TRBD1. This CDR3 has 15 residues. The V gene end was trimmed by 5 bases and the J gene end by 7 bases; junction bases not matched to a gene: 7. Germline CDR1 MNHEY, CDR2 SVGAGI. The CDR3, as DNA: TGTGCCAGCAGTCGACCCGGGACAGGGGTCGGGGAGCTGTTTTTT. Its translation: CASSRPGTGVGELFF.

Remarks on this clone: This CDR3 is also generated by other DNA sequences in the sample. This sequence joins TRBV28 and TRBJ2-2; TRBD1 aligns across 8 bases. This CDR3 spans 16 amino acids. Per germline, CDR1 MDHEN and CDR2 SYDVKM. The ends lost 5 bases at V and 2 bases at J; junction bases unmatched: 7. The DNA of the CDR3 is TGTGCCAGCAGTCCACCCGGGACAGGCAACACCGGGGAGCTGTTTTTT. Residues: CASSPPGTGNTGELFF.

V gene TRBV15 combines with J gene TRBJ1-1, with TRBD1 matching 7 bases. Germline trimming cut 5 bases from V and 6 bases from J; bases unmatched to any gene: 12. The CDR3 totals 15 residues. Germline assignment: CDR1 LNHNV and CDR2 YYDKDF (reference sequence). CDR3 protein: CATSATTGFFPEAFF. The CDR3 DNA reads TGTGCCACCAGCGCAACGACAGGGTTCTTCCCTGAAGCTTTCTTT.

This clone was seen only a few times. The genes are TRBV9 and TRBJ2-2, with 7 bases matching TRBD1. Losses at the gene ends were 3 bases for V and 0 bases for J; bases not matched to a gene: 2. The CDR3 length is 15 residues. Germline V lookup: CDR1 SGDLS, CDR2 YYNGEE. The CDR3 here is CASSAQGANTGELFF. DNA of the CDR3: TGTGCCAGCAGCGCCCAGGGGGCGAACACCGGGGAGCTGTTTTTT.

The chain employs TRBV12-5 and TRBJ2-1, with D possibly TRBD2 on 8 matching bases. CDR1 and CDR2 from the germline V gene are LGHNT and FRNRAP. The length of the CDR3 is 19 residues. The V and J ends lost 1 base and 8 bases respectively, with 27 bases between them. CDR3 sequence: CASGLDPFREGAQKDEQFF. The DNA for the CDR3 is TGTGCTAGTGGTTTGGACCCCTTTCGGGAGGGGGCGCAAAAAGATGAGCAGTTCTTC.

The chain joins TRBV9 to TRBJ2-2; D possibly corresponds to TRBD2 (5 bases). Deletions cut 6 bases from V and 6 bases from J, with 15 bases between. CDR3 length: 14 residues. Germline V CDR1 and CDR2: SGDLS, YYNGEE. DNA of the CDR3: TGTGCCAGCACCCGCCTAGCCCGACCCGGGGAGCTGTTTTTT. Protein product: CASTRLARPGELFF.

This clone has more than one count but fewer than ten. This sequence joins TRBV11-2 and TRBJ1-1; D gene uncertain. Germline V CDR1 and CDR2: SGHAT, FQNNGV. CDR3 length: 15 amino acids. Trimming removed 1 base at V and 2 bases at J, with 11 bases between. Here the CDR3 reads CASSLAGSTNTEAFF. CDR3 nucleotide sequence: TGTGCCAGCAGCTTAGCCGGTAGCACAAACACTGAAGCTTTCTTT.

The V and J genes are TRBV10-3 and TRBJ2-7, with TRBD1 matching over 7 bases. This CDR3 spans 15 amino acids. The ends lost 7 bases at V and 1 base at J; junction bases unmatched: 10. Germline V gives CDR1 ENHRY, CDR2 SYGVKD. CDR3 sequence (DNA): TGTGCCATCACCTCGACCCGGGACAGTTCCTACGAGCAGTACTTC. Its translation is CAITSTRDSSYEQYF.

V gene TRBV4-1 combines with J gene TRBJ1-6, with 7 bases aligning to TRBD1. Germline assignment: CDR1 MGHRA and CDR2 YSYEKL. V lost 3 bases, J lost 0 bases, and 8 bases stayed unmatched. This CDR3 has 18 amino acids. CDR3 DNA: TGCGCCAGCAGCCAGGGGGACAGCTTGAGCTCCTATAATTCACCCCTCCACTTT. Residues: CASSQGDSLSSYNSPLHF.

This clone was seen many times. The V and J genes are TRBV4-3 and TRBJ1-2, with D possibly TRBD1 on 6 matching bases. This CDR3 is built from 15 residues. V gave up 0 bases and J gave up 4 bases, with 12 bases separating them. Germline V gives CDR1 LGHNA, CDR2 YSLEER. CDR3 sequence (DNA): TGCGCCAGCAGCCAAGATCGTCTGGACAGCTATGGCTACACCTTC. This gives the protein CASSQDRLDSYGYTF.

The chain employs TRBV7-9 and TRBJ1-1; the D gene is possibly TRBD1 (6 bases). This CDR3 region has 17 residues. The germline V and J ends were trimmed by 1 base and 0 bases, with 15 bases remaining between them. Germline values: CDR1 SEHNR, CDR2 FQNEAQ (reference sequence). CDR3 nucleotides: TGTGCCAGCAGCTTAGGGGGGGGCCTCCCCATGAACACTGAAGCTTTCTTT. Amino acid sequence: CASSLGGGLPMNTEAFF.

This chain connects TRBV7-3 to TRBJ1-5, with D maybe TRBD1 (6 bases). The V gene lost 4 bases and the J gene lost 7 bases, with 14 bases spanning the gap. Germline CDR1 SGHTA, CDR2 FQGTGA. The CDR3 extends over 14 amino acids. The CDR3 DNA follows: TGTGCCAGCAGCTCCGGCGGGGGCGGCCAGCCCCAGCATTTT. Residues: CASSSGGGGQPQHF.